This entry concerns a single T cell receptor (beta chain). What it binds is unknown. The source of the sample is a study of vaccination and CD4 T cells after COVID-19. Study-wide context: Blood was drawn a median roughly 68 days post second dose, range 14 to 241. General study results and limits: Spike mono-reactivity was evident in 304 of the 307 vaccine-specific clones derived from convalescent patients.

Sequencing of the DNA from cultured CD4+ T cells was carried out with the Oncomine TCR Beta short-read assay. A single record per CDR3 protein comes from TCRdb applying MiXCR to the PCR reads. There are some 21,000 distinct CDR3 sequences in the sample; roughly 44% occur only once, and around 5% lies in the top ten. Time point defined: late sampling 161 to 241 days after vaccination in a few convalescent patients. The treatment denotes: roughly 11-day PBMC culture with coronavirus spike peptide pools or control peptides (ViraFEST assay). V lost 6 bases and J 1 base, leaving 13 bases between the germline ends. The CDR3 loop spans 15 amino acids. CDR1 is LNHDA, CDR2 SQIVND, per germline (reference sequence).

The receptor's source is a human donor who had recovered from COVID-19. The chain combines TRBV19 with TRBJ1-5; possibly TRBD1 for D (6 bases). Specimen: CD4+ T cells from blood, cultured in vitro, collected about 7 months after SARS-CoV-2 vaccination. The CDR3 sequence: CASRTQGLSNQPQHF. The DNA for the CDR3 is TGTGCCAGTAGGACACAGGGTTTAAGCAATCAGCCCCAGCATTTT.